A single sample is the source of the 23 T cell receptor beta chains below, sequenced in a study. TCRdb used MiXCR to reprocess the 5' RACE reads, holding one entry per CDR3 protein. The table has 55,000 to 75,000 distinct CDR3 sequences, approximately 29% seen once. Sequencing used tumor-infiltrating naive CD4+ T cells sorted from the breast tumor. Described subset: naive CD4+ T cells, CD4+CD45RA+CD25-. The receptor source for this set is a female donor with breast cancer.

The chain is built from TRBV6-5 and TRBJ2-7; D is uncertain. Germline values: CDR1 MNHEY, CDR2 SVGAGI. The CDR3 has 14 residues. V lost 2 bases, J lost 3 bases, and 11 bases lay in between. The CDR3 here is CASSYGTQLYEQYF. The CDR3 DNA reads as TGTGCCAGCAGTTACGGAACCCAGCTCTACGAGCAGTACTTC.

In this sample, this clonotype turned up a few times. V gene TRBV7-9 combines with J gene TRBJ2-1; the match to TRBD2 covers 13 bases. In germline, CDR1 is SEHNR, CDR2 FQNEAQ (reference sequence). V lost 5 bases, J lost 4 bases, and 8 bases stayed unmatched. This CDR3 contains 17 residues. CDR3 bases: TGTGCCAGCAGCCAGGGGACTAGCGGGATCAGATACAATGAGCAGTTCTTC. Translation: CASSQGTSGIRYNEQFF. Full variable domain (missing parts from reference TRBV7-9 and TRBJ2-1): DTGVSQNPRHKITKRGQNVTFRCDPISEHNRLYWYRQTLGQGPEFLTYFQNEAQLEKSRLLSDRFSAERPKGSFSTLEIQRTEQGDSAMYLCASSQGTSGIRYNEQFFGPGTRLTVL.

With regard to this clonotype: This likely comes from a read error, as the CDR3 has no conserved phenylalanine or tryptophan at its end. CDR3 region: CASRGGLAGASYEQYL. In nucleotides, the CDR3 is TGTGCCAGCAGGGGGGGTTTAGCGGGAGCCTCCTACGAGCAGTACCTC. The gene calls are TRBV2 and TRBJ2-7; 9 nucleotides align to TRBD2. The CDR3 is 16 amino acids. The germline gives CDR1 SNHLY, CDR2 FYNNEI. J gave up 0 bases and V 6 bases, and 9 bases lay outside the gene matches.

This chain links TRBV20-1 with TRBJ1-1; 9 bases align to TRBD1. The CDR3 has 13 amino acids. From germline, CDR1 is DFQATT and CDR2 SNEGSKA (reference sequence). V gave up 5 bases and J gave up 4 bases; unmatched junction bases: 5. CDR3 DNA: TGCAGTGCTCACAGGGGGCTTGGCACTGAAGCTTTCTTT. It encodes CSAHRGLGTEAFF.

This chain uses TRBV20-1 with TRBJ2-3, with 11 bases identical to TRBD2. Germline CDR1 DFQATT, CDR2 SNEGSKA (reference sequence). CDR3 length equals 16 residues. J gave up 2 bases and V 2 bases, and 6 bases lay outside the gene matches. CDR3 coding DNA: TGCAGTGCTAGAAGAGTAGCGGGGGGGAACACAGATACGCAGTATTTT. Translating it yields CSARRVAGGNTDTQYF.

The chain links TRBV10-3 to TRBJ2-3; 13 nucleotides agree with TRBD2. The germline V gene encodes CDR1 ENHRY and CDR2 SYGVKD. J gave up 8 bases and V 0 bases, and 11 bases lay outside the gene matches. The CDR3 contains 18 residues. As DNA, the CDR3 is TGTGCCATCAGTGAGTCCCGGACTAGCGGGAGTTCCCTCCTTACGCAGTATTTT. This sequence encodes CAISESRTSGSSLLTQYF.

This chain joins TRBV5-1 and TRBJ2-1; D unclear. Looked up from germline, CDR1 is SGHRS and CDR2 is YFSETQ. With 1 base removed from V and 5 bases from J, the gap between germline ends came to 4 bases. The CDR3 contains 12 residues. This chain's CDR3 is CASSLWDNEQFF. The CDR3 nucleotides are TGCGCCAGCAGCTTGTGGGACAATGAGCAGTTCTTC.

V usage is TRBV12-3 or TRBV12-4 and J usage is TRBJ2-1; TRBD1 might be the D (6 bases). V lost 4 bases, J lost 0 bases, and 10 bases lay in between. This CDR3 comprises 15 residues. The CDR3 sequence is CASSSQGSSYNEQFF. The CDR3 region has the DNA TGTGCCAGCAGTTCACAGGGAAGCTCCTACAATGAGCAGTTCTTC.

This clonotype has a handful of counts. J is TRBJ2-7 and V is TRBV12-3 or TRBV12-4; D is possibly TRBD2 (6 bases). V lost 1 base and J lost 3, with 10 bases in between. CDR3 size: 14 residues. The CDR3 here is CASSLEGGFYEQYF. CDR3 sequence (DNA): TGTGCCAGCAGTTTAGAGGGAGGTTTCTACGAGCAGTACTTC.

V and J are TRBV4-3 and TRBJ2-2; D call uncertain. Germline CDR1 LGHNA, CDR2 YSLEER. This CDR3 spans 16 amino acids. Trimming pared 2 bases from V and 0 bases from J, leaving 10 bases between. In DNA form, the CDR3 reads TGCGCCAGCAGCCAACTCCACGACGCGAACACCGGGGAGCTGTTTTTT. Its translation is CASSQLHDANTGELFF.

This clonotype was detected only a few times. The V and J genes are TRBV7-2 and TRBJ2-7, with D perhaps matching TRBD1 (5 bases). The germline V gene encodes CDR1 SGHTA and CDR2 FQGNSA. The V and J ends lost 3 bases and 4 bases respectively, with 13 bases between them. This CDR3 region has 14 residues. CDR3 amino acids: CASSFPGPRYEQYF. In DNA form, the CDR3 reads TGTGCCAGCAGCTTCCCAGGGCCAAGGTACGAGCAGTACTTC.

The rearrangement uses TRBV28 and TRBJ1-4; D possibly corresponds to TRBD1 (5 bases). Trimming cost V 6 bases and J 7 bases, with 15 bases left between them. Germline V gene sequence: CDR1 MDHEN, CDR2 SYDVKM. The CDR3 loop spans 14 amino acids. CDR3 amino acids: CASSFDSRSEKLFF. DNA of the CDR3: TGTGCCAGCAGCTTCGACAGTAGGAGTGAAAAACTGTTTTTT.

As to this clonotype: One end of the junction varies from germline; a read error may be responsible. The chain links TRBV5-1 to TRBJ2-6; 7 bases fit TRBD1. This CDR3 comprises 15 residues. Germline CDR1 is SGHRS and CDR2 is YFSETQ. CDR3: CAGSQQGAGANVLTF. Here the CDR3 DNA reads TGCGCCGGCAGCCAGCAGGGGGCTGGGGCCAACGTCCTGACTTTC.

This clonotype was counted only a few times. The chain's CDR3 is CASSPARTTQTGELFF. The CDR3 DNA sequence: TGCGCCAGCAGCCCTGCTCGGACTACCCAAACCGGGGAGCTGTTTTTT. V gene TRBV5-1 combines with J gene TRBJ2-2; a possible D gene is TRBD2 (6 bases). V shed 4 bases and J shed 5 bases, with 18 bases lying between them. CDR1 and CDR2 (germline): SGHRS, YFSETQ. This CDR3 contains 16 residues.

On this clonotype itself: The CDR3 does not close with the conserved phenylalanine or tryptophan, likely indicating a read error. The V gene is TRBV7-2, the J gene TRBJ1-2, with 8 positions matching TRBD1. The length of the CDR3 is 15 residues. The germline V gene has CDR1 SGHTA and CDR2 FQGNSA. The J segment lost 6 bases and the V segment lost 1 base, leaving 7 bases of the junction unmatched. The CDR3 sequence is CASSLGTGIPDGYTS. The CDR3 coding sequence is TGTGCCAGCAGCTTAGGGACAGGGATCCCAGATGGCTACACCTCC.

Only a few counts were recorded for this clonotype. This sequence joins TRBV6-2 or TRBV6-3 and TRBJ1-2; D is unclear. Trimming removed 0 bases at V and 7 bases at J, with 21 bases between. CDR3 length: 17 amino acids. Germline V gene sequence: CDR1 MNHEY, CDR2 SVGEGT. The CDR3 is CASSYSWLGGRHSGYTF. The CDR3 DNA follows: TGTGCCAGCAGTTACTCGTGGCTGGGAGGCAGACACTCTGGCTACACCTTC.

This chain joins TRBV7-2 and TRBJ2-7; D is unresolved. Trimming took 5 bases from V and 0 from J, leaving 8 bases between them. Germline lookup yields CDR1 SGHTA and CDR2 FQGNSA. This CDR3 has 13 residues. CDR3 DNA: TGTGCCAGCAGCACCTCATCCTCCTACGAGCAGTACTTC. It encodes CASSTSSSYEQYF.

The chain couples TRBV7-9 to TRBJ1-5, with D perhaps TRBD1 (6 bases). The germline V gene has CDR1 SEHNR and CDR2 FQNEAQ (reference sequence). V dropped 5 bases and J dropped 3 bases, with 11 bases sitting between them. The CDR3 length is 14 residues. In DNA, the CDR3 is TGTGCCAGCAGCCCGGACAGTCTCAATCAGCCCCAGCATTTT. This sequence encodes CASSPDSLNQPQHF.

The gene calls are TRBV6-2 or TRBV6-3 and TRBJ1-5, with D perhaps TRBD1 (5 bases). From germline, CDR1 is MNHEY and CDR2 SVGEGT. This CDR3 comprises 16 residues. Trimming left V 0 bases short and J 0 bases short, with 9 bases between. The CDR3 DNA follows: TGTGCCAGCAGTTACTCCGGGACGGATAGCAATCAGCCCCAGCATTTT. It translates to CASSYSGTDSNQPQHF.

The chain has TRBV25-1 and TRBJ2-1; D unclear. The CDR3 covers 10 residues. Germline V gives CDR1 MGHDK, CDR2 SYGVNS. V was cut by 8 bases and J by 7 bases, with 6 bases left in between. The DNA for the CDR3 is TGTGCCAGCCGAGAAAATGAGCAGTTCTTC. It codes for CASRENEQFF.

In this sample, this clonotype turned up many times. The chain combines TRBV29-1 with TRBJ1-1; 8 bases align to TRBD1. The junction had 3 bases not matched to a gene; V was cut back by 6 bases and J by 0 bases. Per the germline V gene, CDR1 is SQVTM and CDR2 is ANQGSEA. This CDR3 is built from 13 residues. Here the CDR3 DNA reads TGCAGCGTAAACAGGGGGATGAACACTGAAGCTTTCTTT. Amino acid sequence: CSVNRGMNTEAFF.

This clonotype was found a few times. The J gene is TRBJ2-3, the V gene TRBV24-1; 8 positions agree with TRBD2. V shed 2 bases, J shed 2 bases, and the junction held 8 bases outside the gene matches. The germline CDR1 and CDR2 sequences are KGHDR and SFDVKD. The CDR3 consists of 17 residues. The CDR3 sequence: CATSDSQGLGLTDTQYF. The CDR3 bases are TGTGCCACCAGTGATTCCCAGGGACTAGGACTCACAGATACGCAGTATTTT.

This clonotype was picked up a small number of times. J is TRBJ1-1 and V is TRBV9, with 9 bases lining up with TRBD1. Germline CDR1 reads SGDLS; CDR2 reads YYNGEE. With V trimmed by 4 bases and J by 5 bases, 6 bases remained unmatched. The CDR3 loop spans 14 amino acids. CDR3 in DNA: TGTGCCAGCAGCAGGGGACAGGGAGGGACTGAAGCTTTCTTT. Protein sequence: CASSRGQGGTEAFF. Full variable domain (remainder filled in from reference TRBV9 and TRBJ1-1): DSGVTQTPKHLITATGQRVTLRCSPRSGDLSVYWYQQSLDQGLQFLIQYYNGEERAKGNILERFSAQQFPDLHSELNLSSLELGDSALYFCASSRGQGGTEAFFGQGTRLTVV.